This passage covers 12 T cell receptor beta chains from one sample sequenced in a study of cytomegalovirus exposure and HLA in healthy donors. The PCR used 60 Vbeta and 13 Jbeta primers. This table comes from immunoSEQ multiplex PCR, and its TCRdb copy is limited to in-frame clones, with some not included. The profile shows some 130,000 clones, about 9.2% of them singletons. The sample taken for sequencing was PBMCs. The receptor set was obtained from a woman aged 40 to 55 in good health and CMV-seropositive.

This clone was seen a handful of times. This chain connects TRBV13 to TRBJ2-7; TRBD1 aligns across 9 bases. The trim removed 1 base at V and 1 base at J, leaving 5 bases unmatched. The CDR3 is 16 amino acids. The germline V gene has CDR1 PRHDT and CDR2 FYEKMQ (reference sequence). CDR3: CASSLASGQGSYEQYF. CDR3 coding DNA: TGTGCCAGCAGCTTAGCGTCGGGACAGGGTTCCTACGAGCAGTACTTC.

As to this clone: Other nucleotide sequences in the sample specify the same CDR3. This chain joins TRBV2 and TRBJ1-2; D is ambiguous. Trimming shortened V by 11 bases and J by 1 base, and 11 bases separated the two germline ends. Per the germline V gene, CDR1 is SNHLY and CDR2 is FYNNEI. The CDR3 spans 12 residues. CDR3 loop: CASRGDNYGYTF. CDR3 DNA: TGTGCCTCCAGAGGAGATAACTATGGCTACACCTTC.

The chain has TRBV13 and TRBJ1-5; 11 nucleotides line up with TRBD1. Trimming took 4 bases from V and 3 from J; bases not matched to a gene: 2. The CDR3 sequence is 15 residues long. CDR1 and CDR2 (germline): PRHDT, FYEKMQ (reference sequence). CDR3 DNA: TGTGCCAGCAGCTCGGGACAGGGGGTCAATCAGCCCCAGCATTTT. Translating gives CASSSGQGVNQPQHF.

The chain links TRBV2 to TRBJ2-7; 9 bases are a match to TRBD1. The V gene's germline CDR1 is SNHLY and CDR2 FYNNEI. The CDR3 is 15 amino acids. V was pared by 6 bases and J by 3 bases, with 9 bases of the junction left unmatched. CDR3 residues: CASRDPDRGVYEQYF. The DNA of the CDR3 is TGTGCCAGCAGGGATCCTGACAGGGGGGTCTACGAGCAGTACTTC.

Only a few counts were recorded for this clone. The genes are TRBV5-6 and TRBJ2-6; 9 bases map to TRBD1. This CDR3 is 17 amino acids long. Germline V lookup: CDR1 SGHDT, CDR2 YYEEEE. V shed 2 bases and J 4 bases; nucleotides not matched to a gene: 7. The CDR3 protein is CASSFQQGALGANVLTF. The CDR3, as DNA: TGTGCCAGCAGCTTCCAACAGGGGGCGCTAGGGGCCAACGTCCTGACTTTC.

This clone was seen more than once but under ten times. The V gene is TRBV6-5, the J gene TRBJ2-3; D is unclear. CDR3 length: 16 amino acids. Germline CDR1 reads MNHEY; CDR2 reads SVGAGI. The ends were cut back, 0 bases at V and 2 bases at J, with 12 bases in the middle. CDR3 region: CASSYSSYSLTDTQYF. CDR3 coding DNA: TGTGCCAGCAGTTACTCGAGTTATTCCCTCACAGATACGCAGTATTTT.

This clone has a handful of counts. The rearrangement joins TRBV27 to TRBJ2-3, with 11 bases matching TRBD1. The CDR3 is 15 amino acids. Germline V gene data show CDR1 as MNHEY and CDR2 as SMNVEV (reference sequence). V shed 8 bases and J 1 base; nucleotides not matched to a gene: 5. CDR3 nucleotide sequence: TGTGCCAGCTGGGGACAGGGGGAACGCACAGATACGCAGTATTTT. Translation: CASWGQGERTDTQYF.

The CDR3 bases are TGTGCCAGCAGCGCACCCGGAGGACAGAATTCACCCCTCCACTTT. Translation gives CASSAPGGQNSPLHF. The chain combines TRBV5-4 with TRBJ1-6, with D possibly being TRBD1 (6 bases). The germline V gene encodes CDR1 SGHNT and CDR2 YYREEE (reference sequence). V shed 4 bases and J shed 7 bases, with 15 bases lying between them. The CDR3 totals 15 residues.

This clone occurred a few times. J is TRBJ2-3 and V is TRBV7-2; 7 positions match TRBD1. Germline lookup yields CDR1 SGHTA and CDR2 FQGNSA. J lost 9 bases, V lost 1 base, and 16 bases had no gene match. CDR3 size: 17 residues. The CDR3 DNA is TGTGCCAGCAGCTTAGAACACTCCGGGACAGCTGGGTTCACGCAGTATTTT. It codes for CASSLEHSGTAGFTQYF.

This clone was found a few times. V gene TRBV5-1 combines with J gene TRBJ2-5, with D maybe TRBD2 (6 bases). This CDR3 has 14 residues. The germline V and J ends were trimmed by 5 bases and 2 bases, with 13 bases remaining between them. The V gene's germline CDR1 is SGHRS and CDR2 YFSETQ. The chain's CDR3 is CASSLEGGQETQYF. CDR3 sequence (DNA): TGCGCCAGCAGTCTGGAGGGCGGACAAGAGACCCAGTACTTC.

The rearrangement uses TRBV19 and TRBJ2-4, with TRBD1 matching over 9 bases. Germline CDR1 is LNHDA and CDR2 is SQIVND (reference sequence). V lost 0 bases and J lost 0; bases outside the gene matches: 6. The CDR3 is 18 residues long. DNA of the CDR3: TGTGCCAGTAGTATAGACCCCCCGGGACAGGGAGCCAAAAACATTCAGTACTTC. Translated, it gives CASSIDPPGQGAKNIQYF.

The chain links TRBV19 to TRBJ2-7; maybe TRBD2 (6 bases). The CDR3 totals 14 residues. V was shortened by 3 bases and J by 3 bases, with 12 bases between the two germline ends. Germline CDR1 and CDR2: LNHDA and SQIVND (reference sequence). The DNA for the CDR3 is TGTGCCAGTAGTATTAATTGGGGGGTCTACGAGCAGTACTTC. This codes for CASSINWGVYEQYF.